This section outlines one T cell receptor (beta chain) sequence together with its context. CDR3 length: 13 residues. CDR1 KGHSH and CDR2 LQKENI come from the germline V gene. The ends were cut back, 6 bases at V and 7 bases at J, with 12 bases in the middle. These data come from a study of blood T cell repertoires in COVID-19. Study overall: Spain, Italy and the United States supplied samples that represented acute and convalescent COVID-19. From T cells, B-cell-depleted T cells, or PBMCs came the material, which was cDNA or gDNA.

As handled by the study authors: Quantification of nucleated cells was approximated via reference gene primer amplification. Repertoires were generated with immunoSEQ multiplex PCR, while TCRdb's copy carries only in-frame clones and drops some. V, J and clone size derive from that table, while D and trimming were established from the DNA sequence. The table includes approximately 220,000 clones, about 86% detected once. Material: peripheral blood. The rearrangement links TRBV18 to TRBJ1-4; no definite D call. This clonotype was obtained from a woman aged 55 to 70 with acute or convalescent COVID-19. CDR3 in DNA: TGTGCCAGCTCCTACCTCCGGGGTGAAAAACTGTTTTTT. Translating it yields CASSYLRGEKLFF.